Below are 18 T cell receptor beta chains sequenced from a single sample in a study of blood T cell repertoires in COVID-19. Data came from immunoSEQ multiplex PCR; TCRdb stores just in-frame clones and leaves some out. The table shows about 140,000 clones, with approximately 89% occurring only once. Specimen: peripheral blood. All receptors derive from a human donor in a cohort sampled during active COVID-19.

This clone was observed a handful of times. The chain couples TRBV5-6 to TRBJ2-1; possibly TRBD1 for D (6 bases). Trimming stripped 1 base from V and 8 bases from J, with 22 bases between. Germline values: CDR1 SGHDT, CDR2 YYEEEE. The CDR3 runs to 17 residues. CDR3 in DNA: TGTGCCAGCAGCTTGCCCGGACAGACACCCGGCTGGGATGAGCAGTTCTTC. This gives the protein CASSLPGQTPGWDEQFF.

This rearrangement joins TRBV9 to TRBJ2-3; possibly TRBD1 for D (5 bases). The CDR3 consists of 14 residues. The V gene's germline CDR1 is SGDLS and CDR2 YYNGEE. V lost 0 bases and J lost 2, with 7 bases in between. In DNA, the CDR3 is TGTGCCAGCAGCGTAGGGACACACACAGATACGCAGTATTTT. Its protein is CASSVGTHTDTQYF.

The chain employs TRBV3-1 (or the pseudogene TRBV3-2) and TRBJ2-1; D is ambiguous. Between the trimmed V and J ends, which lost 6 bases and 3 bases, there was a span of 3 bases. Germline CDR1 is LGHDT and CDR2 is YNNKEL (reference sequence). CDR3 length: 11 residues. CDR3 sequence reads: CASRSYNEQFF. The DNA of the CDR3 is TGTGCCAGCAGGAGCTACAATGAGCAGTTCTTC.

This rearrangement joins TRBV6-5 to TRBJ2-7; 10 positions match TRBD1. Germline loops: CDR1 MNHEY, CDR2 SVGAGI. With 2 bases clipped from V and 6 bases from J, the junction kept 4 bases outside the gene matches. This CDR3 is built from 14 residues. The CDR3 is CASSYGTGVGEQYF. The CDR3 DNA follows: TGTGCCAGCAGTTACGGGACAGGGGTTGGCGAGCAGTACTTC.

The V gene is TRBV2, the J gene TRBJ2-3, with 12 bases lining up with TRBD2. The germline V gene encodes CDR1 SNHLY and CDR2 FYNNEI. V dropped 1 base and J dropped 5; count of bases not matched to a gene: 4. The CDR3 length is 16 residues. CDR3 DNA: TGTGCCAGCAGTGAAGGACTAGCGGGGGTGGGAGATACGCAGTATTTT. The encoded protein is CASSEGLAGVGDTQYF.

The rearrangement links TRBV12-3 or TRBV12-4 to TRBJ1-5; D is uncertain. This CDR3 region has 13 residues. Trimming removed 3 bases at V and 6 bases at J, with 9 bases between. The CDR3: CASSFFGSQPQHF. The CDR3 DNA reads as TGTGCCAGCAGTTTTTTTGGCTCTCAGCCCCAGCATTTT.

The chain uses TRBV7-2 and TRBJ2-3, with 10 bases matching TRBD1. The CDR3 is 13 amino acids. Germline V gene sequence: CDR1 SGHTA, CDR2 FQGNSA. The junction had 3 bases not matched to a gene; V was cut back by 6 bases and J by 6 bases. This chain's CDR3 is CASRRTGGDTQYF. In DNA, the CDR3 is TGTGCCAGCAGGCGGACAGGGGGGGATACGCAGTATTTT.

In its sample, this clone was seen a few times. The chain recombines TRBV7-3 with TRBJ2-1; D might be TRBD2 (6 bases). Per the germline V gene, CDR1 is SGHTA and CDR2 is FQGTGA. The ends were cut back, 2 bases at V and 13 bases at J, with 15 bases in the middle. This CDR3 comprises 13 residues. The CDR3 spells CASSLGSGGLQFF. In DNA form, the CDR3 reads TGTGCCAGCAGCTTAGGTAGTGGGGGACTTCAGTTCTTC.

V is TRBV5-6 and J is TRBJ2-6; D is undetermined. Trimming left V 1 base short and J 12 bases short, with 14 bases between. The CDR3 contains 14 residues. Per germline, CDR1 SGHDT and CDR2 YYEEEE. The CDR3 region has the DNA TGTGCCAGCAGCTTGTTCCGCTCCTGGAGCGTCCTGACTTTC. This codes for CASSLFRSWSVLTF.

The rearrangement joins TRBV18 to TRBJ1-1; D might be TRBD1 (6 bases). CDR3 size: 16 residues. Germline CDR1 and CDR2: KGHSH and LQKENI. V was clipped by 4 bases and J by 5 bases, with 20 bases between them. Written as DNA, the CDR3 is TGTGCCAGCTCACTAGGATCTAAGGCAGGGGAAACTGAAGCTTTCTTT. Protein sequence: CASSLGSKAGETEAFF.

The V gene is TRBV5-1, the J gene TRBJ2-3, with 8 bases that match TRBD1. The germline CDR1 and CDR2 sequences are SGHRS and YFSETQ. This CDR3 has 17 residues. J was trimmed by 2 bases and V by 0 bases; bases with no gene match: 8. CDR3 DNA: TGCGCCAGCAGCTTGGGCCCCTACAGGGGGGACACAGATACGCAGTATTTT. Encoded protein: CASSLGPYRGDTDTQYF.

This clone was observed once. The gene calls are TRBV7-2 and TRBJ2-3; TRBD2 matches 8 bases. CDR3 length equals 15 residues. CDR1 and CDR2 (germline): SGHTA, FQGNSA. Trimming cost V 5 bases and J 3 bases; bases outside gene matches: 7. The CDR3 sequence is CASSREGLVTDTQYF. CDR3 DNA: TGTGCCAGCAGCCGCGAGGGACTAGTTACAGATACGCAGTATTTT.

Regarding this clone: At one end, the junction sequence differs from germline, possibly due to a read error. This chain links TRBV7-7 with TRBJ2-3; 7 positions match TRBD1. The germline V gene encodes CDR1 SSHAT and CDR2 FNYEAQ (reference sequence). There are 15 residues in the CDR3. In DNA form, the CDR3 reads TGTGCTAGCAGCCCGACAGGGATTCCTCGGGATACGCAGTATTTT. Encoded protein: CASSPTGIPRDTQYF. Full variable domain (missing parts from reference TRBV7-7 and TRBJ2-3): GAGVSQSPRYKVTKRGQDVTLRCDPISSHATLYWYQQALGQGPEFLTYFNYEAQPDKSGLPSDRFSAERPEGSISTLTIQRTEQRDSAMYRCASSPTGIPRDTQYFGPGTRLTVL.

The V call is TRBV5-1, the J call TRBJ1-2; 8 nucleotides line up with TRBD1. Germline CDR1 reads SGHRS; CDR2 reads YFSETQ. Germline trimming cut 0 bases from V and 2 bases from J; bases unmatched to any gene: 3. The CDR3 is 15 residues long. In nucleotides, the CDR3 is TGCGCCAGCAGCTTGGAGGGACAGGCAAACTATGGCTACACCTTC. Its translation: CASSLEGQANYGYTF.

This clone has a handful of counts. The junction departs from the called germline gene at one end, perhaps through a read error. The chain carries TRBV7-7 and TRBJ1-5; TRBD1 matches 7 bases. Germline V gene lookup returns CDR1 SSHAT and CDR2 FNYEAQ (reference sequence). The CDR3 is made up of 16 amino acids. CDR3 sequence: CASSSPTGHSNQPQHF. In DNA form, the CDR3 reads TGTGCTAGCAGCTCACCGACAGGGCATAGCAATCAGCCCCAGCATTTT.

The rearrangement joins TRBV5-6 to TRBJ1-1, with D tentatively TRBD1 (5 bases). V lost 1 base, J lost 2 bases, and 15 bases lay in between. CDR1 and CDR2 from the germline V gene are SGHDT and YYEEEE. This CDR3 has 16 residues. The DNA for the CDR3 is TGTGCCAGCAGCTTGTCTGGGGAAGGGGCCAACACTGAAGCTTTCTTT. It is translated as CASSLSGEGANTEAFF.

The chain employs TRBV3-1 (or the pseudogene TRBV3-2) and TRBJ2-1, with TRBD1 identical over 8 bases. Germline loops: CDR1 LGHDT, CDR2 YNNKEL (reference sequence). The CDR3 is made up of 14 amino acids. V lost 6 bases and J lost 5; bases outside the gene matches: 6. Here the CDR3 reads CASSHWDRNNEQFF. As DNA, the CDR3 is TGTGCCAGCAGTCACTGGGACAGGAACAATGAGCAGTTCTTC.

The CDR3 DNA sequence: TGTGCCACACGGGGAAGCAATCAGCCCCAGCATTTT. It codes for CATRGSNQPQHF. This rearrangement joins TRBV28 to TRBJ1-5; D is unclear. This CDR3 region has 12 residues. CDR1 MDHEN and CDR2 SYDVKM come from the germline V gene. V shed 10 bases and J shed 1 base, with 8 bases lying between them.